The 26 T cell receptor beta chains below all came from one sample that was sequenced in a study of T cells in Graves' hyperthyroidism and ophthalmopathy. The source material, RNA transcripts, was used to amplify TCR beta CDR3 regions. First-round RT-PCR with HTBI primers amplified the TCR CDR3 region. TCRdb re-analysed the multiplex PCR reads in MiXCR, keeping a single row per CDR3 protein. The sample records 500,000 or so distinct CDR3 sequences, roughly 15% being singletons. Material: blood. The receptors were gathered from a young woman with Graves' ophthalmopathy.

This CDR3 reads CASSIAHTEAFF. The CDR3 DNA reads as TGTGCCAGTAGTATAGCCCACACTGAAGCTTTCTTT. This chain joins TRBV19 and TRBJ1-1; no clear D gene. This CDR3 comprises 12 residues. CDR1 LNHDA and CDR2 SQIVND come from the germline V gene (reference sequence). The V end was cut by 1 base, the J end by 3 bases, with 3 bases between.

This clonotype was recorded only once. A clone one base away is much larger, so this may be a read error. The rearrangement joins TRBV28 to TRBJ2-3; 8 nucleotides agree with TRBD2. CDR3 size: 15 residues. Germline-derived CDR1 and CDR2 are MDHEN and SYDVKM. The CDR3 sequence: CASSLSTGGGDTRYF. The CDR3 DNA follows: TGTGCCAGCAGTTTATCCACCGGGGGGGGAGATACGCGGTATTTT.

The chain joins TRBV12-3 or TRBV12-4 to TRBJ2-1; TRBD2 aligns across 13 bases. Losses at the gene ends were 5 bases for V and 4 bases for J; bases not matched to a gene: 2. The CDR3 runs 15 residues. CDR3 loop: CASSGTSGIYNEQFF. The CDR3 nucleotides read TGTGCCAGCAGTGGGACTAGCGGGATTTACAATGAGCAGTTCTTC.

In its sample, this clonotype was seen a few times. As the CDR3 is not closed by the conserved phenylalanine or tryptophan, this likely results from a read error. The J gene is TRBJ1-2, the V gene TRBV30; D might be TRBD1 (5 bases). The V end lost 5 bases, the J end lost 4 bases, and 11 bases lay between the germline ends. The CDR3 has 12 amino acids. Germline CDR1 and CDR2: GTSNPN and SVGIG (reference sequence). The CDR3 protein is CAWQRGSYGYTS. In DNA form, the CDR3 reads TGTGCCTGGCAACGGGGCTCCTATGGCTACACCTCC.

This clonotype was seen a few times. The chain recombines TRBV25-1 with TRBJ2-7; D is unresolved. The CDR3 covers 14 residues. Trimming stripped 7 bases from V and 0 bases from J, with 13 bases between. The germline V gene encodes CDR1 MGHDK and CDR2 SYGVNS. CDR3 region: CASTERAGSYEQYF. The CDR3, as DNA: TGTGCCAGCACCGAAAGGGCAGGCTCCTACGAGCAGTACTTC.

This clonotype has a count of ten or more. The chain uses TRBV7-3 and TRBJ2-7, with 7 bases aligning to TRBD1. The V gene end was trimmed by 4 bases and the J gene end by 5 bases; junction bases not matched to a gene: 5. Germline CDR1 SGHTA, CDR2 FQGTGA. The CDR3 loop spans 13 amino acids. Here the CDR3 DNA reads TGTGCCAGCAGCTCCGACAGGGCCCACGAGCAGTACTTC. This encodes CASSSDRAHEQYF.

This chain links TRBV20-1 with TRBJ2-1; 13 positions agree with TRBD2. The germline gives CDR1 DFQATT, CDR2 SNEGSKA (reference sequence). The CDR3 runs to 17 residues. V trimming: 3 bases; J trimming: 5 bases; junction bases outside the gene matches: 10. The CDR3 loop reads CSARPFGLAGDNNEQFF. In DNA, the CDR3 is TGCAGTGCTAGGCCCTTCGGACTAGCGGGAGACAACAATGAGCAGTTCTTC.

The rearrangement joins TRBV20-1 to TRBJ2-5; 9 positions match TRBD2. Per the germline V gene, CDR1 is DFQATT and CDR2 is SNEGSKA (reference sequence). The V and J ends lost 0 bases and 5 bases, in that order; junction bases with no gene match: 7. CDR3 length: 15 amino acids. The CDR3 protein is CSARETSGAGETQYF. Here the CDR3 DNA reads TGCAGTGCTAGAGAGACTAGCGGAGCGGGGGAGACCCAGTACTTC.

Many counts were recorded for this clonotype. The chain recombines TRBV12-3 or TRBV12-4 with TRBJ2-2; D is unclear. V lost 6 bases and J lost 0, with 11 bases in between. This CDR3 is 15 amino acids long. The CDR3 region is CASSPGHSNTGELFF. The CDR3 bases are TGTGCCAGCAGCCCGGGCCATTCGAACACCGGGGAGCTGTTTTTT.

As DNA, the CDR3 is TGTGCCAGCAGCTCGACCGCAAGCTCCTACGAGCAGTTCTTC. It codes for CASSSTASSYEQFF. The genes are TRBV7-2 and TRBJ2-7; D is uncertain. The last part of the DNA fits TRBJ2-1 better; the J call may be wrong. The CDR3 consists of 14 residues. CDR1 is SGHTA, CDR2 FQGNSA, per germline.

This clonotype has ten or more counts. The CDR3 DNA reads TGTGCCAGCAGTGAAGGAGGTATACAAGAGACCCAGTACTTC. Its protein is CASSEGGIQETQYF. The V call is TRBV25-1, the J call TRBJ2-5; tentatively, D is TRBD2 (5 bases). CDR1 and CDR2 from the germline V gene are MGHDK and SYGVNS. The CDR3 is made up of 14 amino acids. Trimming left V 2 bases short and J 2 bases short, with 9 bases between. The whole variable domain, filled in from reference TRBV25-1 and TRBJ2-5, reads EADIYQTPRYLVIGTGKKITLECSQTMGHDKMYWYQQDPGMELHLIHYSYGVNSTEKGDLSSESTVSRIRTEHFPLTLESARPSHTSQYLCASSEGGIQETQYFGPGTRLLVL.

Many counts were recorded for this clonotype. V and J are TRBV7-2 and TRBJ1-4; D remains unclear. Germline V gene sequence: CDR1 SGHTA, CDR2 FQGNSA. The CDR3 totals 14 residues. Trimming stripped 0 bases from V and 7 bases from J, with 9 bases between. This CDR3 is CASSLAPAPEKLFF. The CDR3 region has the DNA TGTGCCAGCAGCTTAGCCCCAGCGCCTGAAAAACTGTTTTTT.

The J gene is TRBJ1-3, the V gene TRBV20-1; no clear D gene. Germline CDR1 DFQATT, CDR2 SNEGSKA (reference sequence). The CDR3 totals 15 residues. V was pared by 3 bases and J by 1 base, with 13 bases between. CDR3 nucleotides: TGCAGTGCTAGTCGTGGGCGATTATCTGGAAACACCATATATTTT. This codes for CSASRGRLSGNTIYF.

This clonotype has ten or more counts. This chain joins TRBV20-1 and TRBJ2-3, with 8 bases aligning to TRBD2. Looked up from germline, CDR1 is DFQATT and CDR2 is SNEGSKA (reference sequence). The J segment lost 6 bases and the V segment lost 6 bases, leaving 17 bases of the junction unmatched. The CDR3 length is 16 residues. The CDR3 DNA follows: TGCAGTGCCCAAAGAGCGGGAGTAGTGGGGACGGATACGCAGTATTTT. It translates to CSAQRAGVVGTDTQYF.

J is TRBJ2-5 and V is TRBV6-9, with D possibly being TRBD2 (6 bases). Germline-derived CDR1 and CDR2 are MNHGY and SVAAGI. The CDR3 has 14 amino acids. Trimming cost V 4 bases and J 1 base, with 10 bases left between them. This CDR3 reads CASSFGLLQETQYF. The CDR3 DNA reads TGTGCCAGCAGTTTCGGACTACTCCAAGAGACCCAGTACTTC.

This clonotype was observed a handful of times. The chain joins TRBV20-1 to TRBJ1-5; D call uncertain. This CDR3 comprises 14 residues. V lost 0 bases and J 6 bases, leaving 12 bases between the germline ends. CDR1 and CDR2 from the germline V gene are DFQATT and SNEGSKA (reference sequence). The CDR3 loop reads CSAREGGSPQPQHF. As DNA, the CDR3 is TGCAGTGCTAGAGAAGGTGGGTCTCCTCAGCCCCAGCATTTT.

This clonotype has more than one count but fewer than ten. The rearrangement links TRBV28 to TRBJ1-5; 8 positions match TRBD1. Germline trimming cut 2 bases from V and 4 bases from J; bases unmatched to any gene: 10. Germline lookup yields CDR1 MDHEN and CDR2 SYDVKM. This CDR3 spans 17 amino acids. CDR3 amino acids: CASSLSRGLLLNQPQHF. CDR3 coding DNA: TGTGCCAGCAGTTTAAGCAGGGGGCTATTATTAAATCAGCCCCAGCATTTT.

This clonotype was detected many times. V is TRBV13 and J is TRBJ2-1, with D perhaps TRBD2 (6 bases). V was trimmed by 5 bases and J by 5 bases, leaving 13 bases between them. The CDR3 extends over 14 amino acids. CDR1 and CDR2 (germline): PRHDT, FYEKMQ (reference sequence). The CDR3 sequence is CASSPGTLNNEQFF. CDR3 in DNA: TGTGCCAGCAGCCCCGGGACTCTGAACAATGAGCAGTTCTTC.

The sample holds many counts of this clonotype. This sequence joins TRBV12-3 or TRBV12-4 and TRBJ2-1; D is unclear. The germline V and J ends were trimmed by 6 bases and 5 bases, with 11 bases remaining between them. This CDR3 is 13 amino acids long. The CDR3 DNA follows: TGTGCCAGCAGCCCCTTTACCCACAATGAGCAGTTCTTC. It is translated as CASSPFTHNEQFF.

V is TRBV30 and J is TRBJ1-5, with 7 bases lining up with TRBD1. With 3 bases clipped from V and 0 bases from J, the junction kept 5 bases outside the gene matches. The length of the CDR3 is 15 residues. Germline V CDR1 and CDR2: GTSNPN, SVGIG (reference sequence). CDR3 sequence (DNA): TGTGCCTGGAGCTCAGGGGGTGGTAGCAATCAGCCCCAGCATTTT. Amino acids: CAWSSGGGSNQPQHF.

The V gene is TRBV20-1, the J gene TRBJ1-5; D call uncertain. There are 13 residues in the CDR3. Trimming pared 5 bases from V and 7 bases from J, leaving 15 bases between. The V gene's germline CDR1 is DFQATT and CDR2 SNEGSKA (reference sequence). The CDR3 DNA sequence: TGCAGTGCTGGTCCCCAGATCGGGCAGCCCCAGCATTTT. It translates to CSAGPQIGQPQHF.

The table lists this clonotype with a few counts. The rearrangement joins TRBV11-2 to TRBJ1-2; D gene unclear. Trimming took 0 bases from V and 8 from J, leaving 10 bases between them. This CDR3 has 13 residues. Germline V gene sequence: CDR1 SGHAT, CDR2 FQNNGV. The CDR3 sequence is CASSLEFVEGYTF. The DNA for the CDR3 is TGTGCCAGCAGCTTAGAATTCGTAGAAGGCTACACCTTC.

This clonotype was seen a handful of times. V is TRBV20-1 and J is TRBJ2-6; no firm D call. Germline lookup yields CDR1 DFQATT and CDR2 SNEGSKA (reference sequence). The CDR3 runs 13 residues. The CDR3: CSWALVGANVLTF. The CDR3 DNA reads as TGCAGCTGGGCCCTCGTTGGGGCCAACGTCCTGACTTTC.

V gene TRBV28 combines with J gene TRBJ2-7; D ambiguous. CDR3 length: 10 amino acids. Germline V lookup: CDR1 MDHEN, CDR2 SYDVKM. Trimming took off 5 bases at V and 8 bases at J, with 7 bases between the two ends. The CDR3 is CASSATKQYF. The CDR3 DNA follows: TGTGCCAGCAGTGCCACTAAGCAGTACTTC. The whole variable domain, remainder taken from reference TRBV28 and TRBJ2-7, is DVKVTQSSRYLVKRTGEKVFLECVQDMDHENMFWYRQDPGLGLRLIYFSYDVKMKEKGDIPEGYSVSREKKERFSLILESASTNQTSMYLCASSATKQYFGPGTRLTVT.

The table lists this clonotype with many counts. The chain employs TRBV6-1 and TRBJ1-1; tentative D call: TRBD1 (5 bases). The CDR3 is 14 residues long. V was trimmed by 4 bases and J by 5 bases, leaving 14 bases between them. CDR1 is MNHNS and CDR2 is SASEGT in the germline V gene. CDR3 region: CASSVYRSKTEAFF. CDR3 bases: TGTGCCAGCAGTGTATACAGGTCGAAAACTGAAGCTTTCTTT.

This clonotype was observed once. This chain uses TRBV2 with TRBJ1-4; D call uncertain. The CDR3 sequence is 14 residues long. The V gene's germline CDR1 is SNHLY and CDR2 FYNNEI. V was pared by 1 base and J by 4 bases, with 7 bases between. As DNA, the CDR3 is TGTGCCAGCAGTGAAGGGTTCCGTAATGAAAAACTGTTTTTT. Translation: CASSEGFRNEKLFF.